Below are 14 T cell receptor beta chains sequenced from a single sample in a study of blood T cell repertoires in COVID-19. Profiled with immunoSEQ multiplex PCR; TCRdb holds only in-frame clones, not every one. The profile shows about 200,000 clones, under 90% of them singletons. Sequenced input: PBMCs or T cells enriched from blood (not recorded which). The receptor set was obtained from a woman aged 25-40 years with acute COVID-19.

The CDR3 region has the DNA TGTGCCAGCAGTGAAGACAGCATGAACACTGAAGCTTTCTTT. It specifies CASSEDSMNTEAFF. The V call is TRBV2, the J call TRBJ1-1; D gene uncertain. The CDR3 consists of 14 residues. V was cut by 1 base and J by 0 bases, with 6 bases left in between. Germline-derived CDR1 and CDR2 are SNHLY and FYNNEI.

This clone appeared once. The V call is TRBV6-6, the J call TRBJ2-5, with D possibly TRBD2 on 5 matching bases. Looked up from germline, CDR1 is MNHNY and CDR2 is SVGAGI (reference sequence). The V gene lost 6 bases and the J gene lost 1 base, with 15 bases spanning the gap. This CDR3 is 15 amino acids long. The CDR3 here is CASRQRLGSQETQYF. CDR3 nucleotides: TGTGCCAGCAGACAGCGGTTGGGAAGCCAAGAGACCCAGTACTTC.

The chain links TRBV5-4 to TRBJ2-7, with D maybe TRBD1 (6 bases). The germline CDR1 and CDR2 sequences are SGHNT and YYREEE (reference sequence). V lost 2 bases to trimming and J lost 2 bases, with 17 bases between them. The CDR3 length is 16 residues. The CDR3 sequence is CASSFELDRMTYEQYF. The CDR3 region has the DNA TGTGCCAGCAGCTTTGAGTTAGACAGGATGACCTACGAGCAGTACTTC.

The CDR3 reads CASSHAKPDTEAFF. The CDR3 DNA reads TGCGCCAGCAGCCATGCAAAACCAGACACTGAAGCTTTCTTT. The chain uses TRBV4-1 and TRBJ1-1; D is uncertain. CDR1 is MGHRA, CDR2 YSYEKL, per germline. Between the trimmed V and J ends, which lost 3 bases and 3 bases, there was a span of 11 bases. CDR3 size: 14 residues.

V gene TRBV5-4 combines with J gene TRBJ1-1; maybe TRBD1 (5 bases). CDR3 length: 13 residues. Germline V lookup: CDR1 SGHNT, CDR2 YYREEE (reference sequence). V gave up 1 base and J gave up 10 bases, with 14 bases separating them. CDR3 nucleotides: TGTGCCAGCAGCTTGTCCAGGGTGGCCGCAGCTTTCTTT. This sequence encodes CASSLSRVAAAFF. The whole variable domain, filled in from reference TRBV5-4 and TRBJ1-1, reads ETGVTQSPTHLIKTRGQQVTLRCSSQSGHNTVSWYQQALGQGPQFIFQYYREEENGRGNFPPRFSGLQFPNYSSELNVNALELDDSALYLCASSLSRVAAAFFGQGTRLTVV.

CDR3 in amino acids: CASSLGGVSRTRGNTIYF. CDR3 sequence (DNA): TGTGCCAGCAGCTTGGGGGGGGTGTCCAGGACTCGCGGAAACACCATATATTTT. The chain has TRBV5-4 and TRBJ1-3; D might be TRBD1 (5 bases). This CDR3 has 18 residues. V was pared by 0 bases and J by 4 bases, with 20 bases between. The germline CDR1 and CDR2 sequences are SGHNT and YYREEE (reference sequence).

This sequence joins TRBV6-2 or TRBV6-3 and TRBJ1-1; TRBD1 might be the D (5 bases). The CDR3 runs to 13 residues. V was pared by 6 bases and J by 0 bases, with 8 bases between. Germline V gene data show CDR1 as MNHEY and CDR2 as SVGEGT. The CDR3 spells CASSLDMNTEAFF. The CDR3 DNA reads as TGTGCCAGCAGCCTGGACATGAACACTGAAGCTTTCTTT.

This chain connects TRBV6-4 to TRBJ2-2; D unresolved. Looked up from germline, CDR1 is MRHNA and CDR2 is SNTAGT. The length of the CDR3 is 14 residues. The V end was cut by 6 bases, the J end by 2 bases, with 10 bases between. CDR3 region: CASSLQFNTGELFF. The CDR3 DNA follows: TGTGCCAGCAGCCTACAGTTTAACACCGGGGAGCTGTTTTTT.

The V and J genes are TRBV4-3 and TRBJ1-3, with no clear D. Germline assignment: CDR1 LGHNA and CDR2 YSLEER. The CDR3 runs 15 residues. V dropped 0 bases and J dropped 4 bases, with 10 bases sitting between them. DNA for the CDR3: TGCGCCAGCAGCCAAGATTCCGGTTTCGGAAACACCATATATTTT. It is translated as CASSQDSGFGNTIYF.

This rearrangement joins TRBV3-1 (or the pseudogene TRBV3-2) to TRBJ2-1; 7 bases are a match to TRBD2. Trimming cost V 7 bases and J 9 bases; bases outside gene matches: 3. The CDR3 runs to 11 residues. Germline V gene sequence: CDR1 LGHDT, CDR2 YNNKEL (reference sequence). CDR3 region: CASTREGEQFF. The CDR3 DNA is TGTGCCAGCACCAGGGAGGGTGAGCAGTTCTTC.

V and J are TRBV28 and TRBJ1-5, with 8 bases that match TRBD1. Germline CDR1 and CDR2: MDHEN and SYDVKM. V dropped 3 bases and J dropped 6; count of bases not matched to a gene: 10. CDR3 length equals 16 residues. In DNA form, the CDR3 reads TGTGCCAGCAGTTTTAGGGCCAGGGGGCTGTTTCAGCCCCAGCATTTT. Protein product: CASSFRARGLFQPQHF.

The V gene is TRBV11-2, the J gene TRBJ2-2; D gene ambiguous. With 3 bases removed from V and 5 bases from J, the gap between germline ends came to 7 bases. Germline V gives CDR1 SGHAT, CDR2 FQNNGV. The CDR3 length is 13 residues. CDR3 amino acids: CASSFAGTGELFF. In DNA form, the CDR3 reads TGTGCCAGCAGCTTTGCCGGGACCGGGGAGCTGTTTTTT.

V and J are TRBV19 and TRBJ1-2; the D gene is possibly TRBD1 (5 bases). This CDR3 spans 14 amino acids. V was trimmed by 6 bases and J by 4 bases, leaving 15 bases between them. Germline-derived CDR1 and CDR2 are LNHDA and SQIVND (reference sequence). The CDR3 here is CASREPTVPYGYTF. The CDR3 coding sequence is TGTGCCAGTAGGGAGCCGACAGTACCCTATGGCTACACCTTC. The full variable domain, completed using reference TRBV19 and TRBJ1-2, is DGGITQSPKYLFRKEGQNVTLSCEQNLNHDAMYWYRQDPGQGLRLIYYSQIVNDFQKGDIAEGYSVSREKKESFPLTVTSAQKNPTAFYLCASREPTVPYGYTFGSGTRLTVV.

This clone turned up a few times. The genes are TRBV19 and TRBJ2-2; a possible D gene is TRBD1 (6 bases). The CDR3 covers 17 residues. Deletions cut 6 bases from V and 5 bases from J, with 22 bases between. CDR1 and CDR2 (germline): LNHDA, SQIVND (reference sequence). This CDR3 reads CASRSPSGHPRTGELFF. CDR3 DNA sequence: TGTGCCAGTAGAAGTCCGTCGGGACACCCACGGACCGGGGAGCTGTTTTTT. The complete variable domain, with remaining parts taken from reference TRBV19 and TRBJ2-2, reads DGGITQSPKYLFRKEGQNVTLSCEQNLNHDAMYWYRQDPGQGLRLIYYSQIVNDFQKGDIAEGYSVSREKKESFPLTVTSAQKNPTAFYLCASRSPSGHPRTGELFFGEGSRLTVL.